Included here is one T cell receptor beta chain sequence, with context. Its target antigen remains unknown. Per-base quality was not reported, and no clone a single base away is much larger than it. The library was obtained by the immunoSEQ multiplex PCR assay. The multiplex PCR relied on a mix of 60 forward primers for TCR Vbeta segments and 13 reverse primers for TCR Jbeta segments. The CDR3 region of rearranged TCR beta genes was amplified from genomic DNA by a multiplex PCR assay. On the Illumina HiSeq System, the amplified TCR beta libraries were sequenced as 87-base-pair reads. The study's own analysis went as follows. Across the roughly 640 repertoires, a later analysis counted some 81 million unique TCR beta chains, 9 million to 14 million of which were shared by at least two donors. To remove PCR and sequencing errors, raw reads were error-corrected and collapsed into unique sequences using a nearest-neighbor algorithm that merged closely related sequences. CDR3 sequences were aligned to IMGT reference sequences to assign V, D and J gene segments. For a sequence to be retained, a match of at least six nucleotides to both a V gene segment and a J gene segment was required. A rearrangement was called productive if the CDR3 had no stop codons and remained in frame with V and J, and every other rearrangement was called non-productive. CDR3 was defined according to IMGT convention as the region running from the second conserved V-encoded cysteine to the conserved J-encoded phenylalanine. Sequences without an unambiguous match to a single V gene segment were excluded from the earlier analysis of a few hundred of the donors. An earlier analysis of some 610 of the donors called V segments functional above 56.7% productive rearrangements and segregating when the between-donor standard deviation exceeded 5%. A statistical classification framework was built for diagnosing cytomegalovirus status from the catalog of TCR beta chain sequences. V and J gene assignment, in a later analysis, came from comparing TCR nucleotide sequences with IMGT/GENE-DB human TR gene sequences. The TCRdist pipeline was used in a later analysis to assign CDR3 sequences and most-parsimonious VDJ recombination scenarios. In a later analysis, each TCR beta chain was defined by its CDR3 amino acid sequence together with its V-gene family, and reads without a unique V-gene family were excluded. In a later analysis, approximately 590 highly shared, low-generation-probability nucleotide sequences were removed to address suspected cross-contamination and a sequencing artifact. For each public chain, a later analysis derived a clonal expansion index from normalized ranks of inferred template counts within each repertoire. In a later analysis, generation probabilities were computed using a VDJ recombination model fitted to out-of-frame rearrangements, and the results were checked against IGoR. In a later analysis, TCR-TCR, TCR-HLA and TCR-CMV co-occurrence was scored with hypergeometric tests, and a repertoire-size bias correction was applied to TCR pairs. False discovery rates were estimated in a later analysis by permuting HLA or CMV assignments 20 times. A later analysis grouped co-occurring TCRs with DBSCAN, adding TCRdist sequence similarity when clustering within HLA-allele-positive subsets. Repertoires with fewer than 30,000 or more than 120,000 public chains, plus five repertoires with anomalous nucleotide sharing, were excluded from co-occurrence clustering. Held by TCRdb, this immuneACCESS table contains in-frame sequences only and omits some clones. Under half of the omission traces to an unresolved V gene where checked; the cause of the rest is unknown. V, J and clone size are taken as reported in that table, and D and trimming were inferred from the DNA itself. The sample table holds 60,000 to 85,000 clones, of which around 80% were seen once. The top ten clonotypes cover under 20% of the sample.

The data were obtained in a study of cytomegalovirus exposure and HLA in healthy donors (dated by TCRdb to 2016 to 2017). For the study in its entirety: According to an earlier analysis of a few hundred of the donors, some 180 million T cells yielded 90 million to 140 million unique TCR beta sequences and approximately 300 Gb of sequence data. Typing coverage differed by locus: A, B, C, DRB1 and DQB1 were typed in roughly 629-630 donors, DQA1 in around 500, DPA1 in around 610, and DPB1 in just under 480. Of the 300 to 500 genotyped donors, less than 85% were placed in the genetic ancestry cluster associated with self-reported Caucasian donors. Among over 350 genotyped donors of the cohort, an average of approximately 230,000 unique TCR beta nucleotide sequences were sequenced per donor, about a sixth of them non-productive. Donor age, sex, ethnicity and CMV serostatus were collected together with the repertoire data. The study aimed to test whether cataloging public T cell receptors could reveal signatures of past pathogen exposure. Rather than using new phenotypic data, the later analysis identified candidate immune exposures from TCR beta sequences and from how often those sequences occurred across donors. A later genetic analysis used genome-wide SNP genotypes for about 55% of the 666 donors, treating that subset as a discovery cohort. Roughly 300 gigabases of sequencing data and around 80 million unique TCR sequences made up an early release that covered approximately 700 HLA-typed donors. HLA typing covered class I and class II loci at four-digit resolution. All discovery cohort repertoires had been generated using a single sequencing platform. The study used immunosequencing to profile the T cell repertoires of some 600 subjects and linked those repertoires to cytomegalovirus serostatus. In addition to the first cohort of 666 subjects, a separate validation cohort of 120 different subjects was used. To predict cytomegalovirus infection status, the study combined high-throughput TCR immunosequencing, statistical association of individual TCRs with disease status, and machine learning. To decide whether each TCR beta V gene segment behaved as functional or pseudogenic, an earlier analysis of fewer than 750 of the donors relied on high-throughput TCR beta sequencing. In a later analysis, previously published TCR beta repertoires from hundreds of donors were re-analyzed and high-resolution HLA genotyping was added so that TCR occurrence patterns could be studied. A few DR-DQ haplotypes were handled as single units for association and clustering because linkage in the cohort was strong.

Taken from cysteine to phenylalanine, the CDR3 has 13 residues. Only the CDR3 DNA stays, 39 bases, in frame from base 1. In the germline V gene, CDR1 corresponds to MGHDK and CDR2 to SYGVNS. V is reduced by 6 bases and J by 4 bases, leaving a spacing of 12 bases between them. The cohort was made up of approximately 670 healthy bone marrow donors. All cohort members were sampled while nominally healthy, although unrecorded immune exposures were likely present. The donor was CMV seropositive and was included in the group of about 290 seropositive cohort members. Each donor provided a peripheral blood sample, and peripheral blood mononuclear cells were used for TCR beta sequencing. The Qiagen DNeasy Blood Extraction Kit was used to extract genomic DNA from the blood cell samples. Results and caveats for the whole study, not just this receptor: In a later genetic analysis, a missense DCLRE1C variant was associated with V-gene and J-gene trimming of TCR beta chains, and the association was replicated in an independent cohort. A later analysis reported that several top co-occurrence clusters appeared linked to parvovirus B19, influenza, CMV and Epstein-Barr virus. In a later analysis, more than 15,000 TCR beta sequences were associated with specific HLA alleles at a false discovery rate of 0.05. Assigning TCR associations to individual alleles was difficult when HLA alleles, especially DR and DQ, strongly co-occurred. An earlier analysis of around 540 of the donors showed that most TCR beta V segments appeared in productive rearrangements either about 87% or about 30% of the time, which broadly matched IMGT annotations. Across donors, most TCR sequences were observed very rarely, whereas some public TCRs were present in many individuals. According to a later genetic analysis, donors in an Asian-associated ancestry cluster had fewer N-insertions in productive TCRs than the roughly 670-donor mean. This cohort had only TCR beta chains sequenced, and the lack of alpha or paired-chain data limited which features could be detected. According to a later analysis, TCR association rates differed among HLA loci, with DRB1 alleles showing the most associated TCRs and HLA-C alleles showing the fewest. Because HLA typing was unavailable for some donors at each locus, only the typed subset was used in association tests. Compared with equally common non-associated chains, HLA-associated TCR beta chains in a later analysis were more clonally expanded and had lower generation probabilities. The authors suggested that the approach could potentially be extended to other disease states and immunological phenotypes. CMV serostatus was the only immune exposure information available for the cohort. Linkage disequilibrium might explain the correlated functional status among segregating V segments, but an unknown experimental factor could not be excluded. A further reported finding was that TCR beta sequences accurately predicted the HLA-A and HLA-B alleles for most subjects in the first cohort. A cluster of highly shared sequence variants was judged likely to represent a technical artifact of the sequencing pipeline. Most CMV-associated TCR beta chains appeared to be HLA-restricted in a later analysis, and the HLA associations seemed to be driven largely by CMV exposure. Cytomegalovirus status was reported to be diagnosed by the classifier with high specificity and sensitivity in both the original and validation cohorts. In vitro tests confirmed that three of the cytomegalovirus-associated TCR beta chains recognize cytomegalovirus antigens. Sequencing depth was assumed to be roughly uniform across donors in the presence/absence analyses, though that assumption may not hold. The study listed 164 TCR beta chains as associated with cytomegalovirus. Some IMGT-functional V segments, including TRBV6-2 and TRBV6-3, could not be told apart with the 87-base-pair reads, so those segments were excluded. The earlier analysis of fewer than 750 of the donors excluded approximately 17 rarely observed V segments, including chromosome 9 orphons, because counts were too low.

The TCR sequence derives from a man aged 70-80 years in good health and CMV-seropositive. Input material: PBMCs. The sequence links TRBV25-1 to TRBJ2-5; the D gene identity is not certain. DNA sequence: TGTGCCAGCAGGGGTCACACGGGAGAGACCCAGTACTTC. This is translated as CASRGHTGETQYF.